Below are 5 T cell receptor beta chains sequenced from a single sample in a study of T cell responses to AZD1222 COVID-19 vaccine. Only in-frame clones appear in the TCRdb table, and some are missing; sequencing was by immunoSEQ multiplex PCR. The repertoire holds roughly 150,000 clones, just over 90% seen once, with 1.9% in the top ten. Here the sequenced sample was peripheral blood, taken 28 days after the second AZD1222 dose. The receptors were gathered from an adult who received the AZD1222 COVID-19 vaccine.

V and J are TRBV27 and TRBJ2-7; D unresolved. The V gene lost 7 bases and the J gene lost 3 bases, with 16 bases spanning the gap. Germline-derived CDR1 and CDR2 are MNHEY and SMNVEV (reference sequence). This CDR3 region has 14 residues. The CDR3 DNA follows: TGTGCCAGCAATTCTCTACCCCCAAACTACGAGCAGTACTTC. Its protein product is CASNSLPPNYEQYF.

CDR3 protein: CASFRTGPGEQYF. The CDR3 DNA is TGTGCCAGCTTCCGGACAGGCCCGGGAGAGCAGTACTTC. This chain joins TRBV2 and TRBJ2-7; 7 bases line up with TRBD1. The CDR3 runs to 13 residues. V dropped 8 bases and J dropped 7; count of bases not matched to a gene: 11. Germline CDR1 is SNHLY and CDR2 is FYNNEI.

The rearrangement uses TRBV19 and TRBJ1-2; 7 bases agree with TRBD1. V trimming: 2 bases; J trimming: 5 bases; junction bases outside the gene matches: 5. The germline CDR1 and CDR2 sequences are LNHDA and SQIVND (reference sequence). The CDR3 loop spans 14 amino acids. Here the CDR3 DNA reads TGTGCCAGTAGTATATTCGGGGACAGTTATGGCTACACCTTC. It specifies CASSIFGDSYGYTF.

V is TRBV6-5 and J is TRBJ1-1, with D unclear. The CDR3 runs to 15 residues. Between the trimmed V and J ends, which lost 2 bases and 1 base, there was a span of 11 bases. Per the germline V gene, CDR1 is MNHEY and CDR2 is SVGAGI. This CDR3 is CASSYTTYRNTEAFF. DNA for the CDR3: TGTGCCAGCAGTTACACAACGTATAGGAACACTGAAGCTTTCTTT.

This clone was recorded once. The chain has TRBV7-2 and TRBJ1-2; 8 nucleotides match TRBD1. The V gene's germline CDR1 is SGHTA and CDR2 FQGNSA. The V gene end was trimmed by 8 bases and the J gene end by 8 bases; junction bases not matched to a gene: 13. The CDR3 totals 14 residues. The CDR3 DNA reads as TGTGCCAGCCGCAACTTCCAGGGGGCGGGAGGCTACACCTTC. Protein: CASRNFQGAGGYTF.